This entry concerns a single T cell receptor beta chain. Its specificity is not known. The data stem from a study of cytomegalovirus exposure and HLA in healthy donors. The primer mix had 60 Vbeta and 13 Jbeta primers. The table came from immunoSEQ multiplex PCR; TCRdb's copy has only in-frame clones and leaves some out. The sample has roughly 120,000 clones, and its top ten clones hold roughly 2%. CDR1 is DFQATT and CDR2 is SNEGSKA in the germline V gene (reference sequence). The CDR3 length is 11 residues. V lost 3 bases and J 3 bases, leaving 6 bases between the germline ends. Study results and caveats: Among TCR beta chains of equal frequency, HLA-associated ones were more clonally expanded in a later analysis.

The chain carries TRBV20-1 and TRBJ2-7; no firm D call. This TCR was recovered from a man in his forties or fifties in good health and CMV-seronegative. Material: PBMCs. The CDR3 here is CSARAHYEQYF. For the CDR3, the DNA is TGCAGTGCTAGGGCACACTACGAGCAGTACTTC.